The rows below give T cell receptor beta chains drawn from one sample of a study of cytomegalovirus exposure and HLA in healthy donors. Sequenced by immunoSEQ multiplex PCR; TCRdb stores in-frame clones only, minus some. The table shows some 150,000 clones, with 50% to 75% occurring only once. Material: PBMCs. The receptors derive from a woman aged 25 to 39 in good health and CMV-seropositive. The CDR3 runs from the conserved cysteine through the conserved F or W. A D gene is named only where the DNA matches it firmly. Not all rows give a size; the values are once, few, many and, for expanded clones, a class.

D gene,V gene,J gene,clone size,CDR3 DNA,CDR3 protein
NA,TRBV7-6,TRBJ2-7,NA,TGTGCCAGCAGCTTAGAAGGAGCTTCCGAGCAGTACTTC,CASSLEGASEQYF
TRBD2,TRBV7-8,TRBJ2-7,NA,TGTGCCAGCAGCTTAGGACTAGCGGGAGTTTTATTCGAGCAGTACTTC,CASSLGLAGVLFEQYF
NA,TRBV6-5,TRBJ2-7,NA,TGTGCCAGCAGTATCGGAGGCGGGTATAATTCGAAGCAGTACTTC,CASSIGGGYNSKQYF
TRBD1,TRBV11-1,TRBJ2-7,NA,TGTGCCAGCAGCTTAGCGGGGCCGGGACAGGGTCCCGACGAGCAGTACTTC,CASSLAGPGQGPDEQYF
TRBD1,TRBV18,TRBJ1-2,NA,TGTGCCAGCTCACCGTCAACAGGGGTAGGTGGCTACACCTTC,CASSPSTGVGGYTF
NA,TRBV13,TRBJ2-1,few,TGTGCCAGCAGCCTCAAGAGGCCAGTCTACAATGAGCAGTTCTTC,CASSLKRPVYNEQFF
NA,TRBV2,TRBJ2-4,once,TGTGCCAGCACGGAGGCCAAAAACATTCAGTACTTC,CASTEAKNIQYF
TRBD1,TRBV5-4,TRBJ1-1,NA,TGTGCCAGCAGCTTGGGCGGGACAGGGAGGACTGAAGCTTTCTTT,CASSLGGTGRTEAFF
TRBD2,TRBV13,TRBJ2-1,few,TGTGCCAGCAGCTTAGAAGCGGGGGAGCAGTTCTTC,CASSLEAGEQFF
NA,TRBV6-6,TRBJ2-7,NA,TGTGCCGTCAGCGGTGGGCAAGCCTACGAGCAGTACTTC,CAVSGGQAYEQYF
NA,TRBV2,TRBJ2-3,NA,TGTGCCAGCAGTCCACGACTAGGAGATACGCAGTATTTT,CASSPRLGDTQYF
TRBD2,TRBV7-8,TRBJ2-3,NA,TGTGCCAGCAGCTTAGCGCTCGGGGGGGCCGAAGATACGCAGTATTTT,CASSLALGGAEDTQYF
TRBD1,TRBV7-2,TRBJ1-1,NA,TGTGCCAGCAGCTCCAGACAGGGTAGGAACACTGAAGCTTTCTTT,CASSSRQGRNTEAFF
TRBD1,TRBV2,TRBJ2-2,once,TGTGCCAGCAGCCCGGACAGGGTGGGGTTTAACACCGGGGAGCTGTTTTTT,CASSPDRVGFNTGELFF
TRBD1,TRBV11-2,TRBJ1-2,NA,TGTGCCAGCAGCTGGGACAGGGGGCCCATTGGCTACACCTTC,CASSWDRGPIGYTF
TRBD1,TRBV30,TRBJ2-7,NA,TGTGCCTGGCCAGGGGGTACGAACTACGAGCAGTACTTC,CAWPGGTNYEQYF
TRBD1,TRBV19,TRBJ1-4,few,TGTGCCAGTAGTCCCAAGGGGGGACAGGTTAATGAAAAACTGTTTTTT,CASSPKGGQVNEKLFF
TRBD2,TRBV29-1,TRBJ2-1,few,TGCAGCGTTCTAGCGGTGCGGCGAAATGAGCAGTTCTTC,CSVLAVRRNEQFF
TRBD1,TRBV27,TRBJ1-6,once,TGTGCCAGCAGTTTATCGTGGACAGGGGAATCACCCCTCCACTTT,CASSLSWTGESPLHF
TRBD2,TRBV13,TRBJ2-7,NA,TGTGCCAGCAGCTTAGGTACTGGTCTAGCGGGACCCTCCTACGAGCAGTACTTC,CASSLGTGLAGPSYEQYF
NA,TRBV9,TRBJ1-1,NA,TGTGCCAGCAGCGTTTCAGGGGACACTGAAGCTTTCTTT,CASSVSGDTEAFF
NA,TRBV21-1,TRBJ1-3,NA,TGTGCCAGCAGCCTAAAGTGGTCAGGAAAACACTCTGGAAACACCATATATTTT,CASSLKWSGKHSGNTIYF
TRBD2,TRBV4-2,TRBJ2-7,NA,TGTGCCAGCAGCCCGCCTGGGACTAGCGGCCACTACGAGCAGTACTTC,CASSPPGTSGHYEQYF
NA,TRBV2,TRBJ2-4,few,TGTGCCAGCATAGGTTTCGGCGGCATTCAGTACTTC,CASIGFGGIQYF
TRBD1,TRBV5-1,TRBJ2-7,NA,TGCGCCAGCAGCTTGGTCCCGACAGGGGGTCAGGGCGAGCAGTACTTC,CASSLVPTGGQGEQYF
NA,TRBV7-2,TRBJ1-2,NA,TGTGCCAGCAGCTCAGGGTCTCACTATGGCTACACCTTC,CASSSGSHYGYTF